A single sample gave rise to the 26 T cell receptor beta chains below, sequenced in a study of blood T cell repertoires in COVID-19. This table comes from immunoSEQ multiplex PCR, and its TCRdb copy is limited to in-frame clones, with some not included. The table records under 200,000 clones, about four fifths of them present only once. The sequencing sample was made of peripheral blood. These TCRs come from a woman aged 80 or older with acute or convalescent COVID-19.

This clone was detected only a few times. Additional DNA sequences in this sample encode the identical CDR3. The J gene is TRBJ1-2, the V gene TRBV6-5; D gene unclear. V lost 0 bases and J 4 bases, leaving 6 bases between the germline ends. Germline assignment: CDR1 MNHEY and CDR2 SVGAGI. The length of the CDR3 is 13 residues. The CDR3 region has the DNA TGTGCCAGCAGTTACTCGGGGAGCTATGGCTACACCTTC. Translating it yields CASSYSGSYGYTF.

The chain joins TRBV6-6 to TRBJ1-2; perhaps TRBD1 as D (6 bases). Trimming shortened V by 3 bases and J by 8 bases, and 22 bases separated the two germline ends. Germline V gene lookup returns CDR1 MNHNY and CDR2 SVGAGI (reference sequence). The CDR3 has 16 amino acids. The CDR3 DNA reads as TGTGCCAGCAGTTATCCGGGGACACTGGGGGAGAGCGGCTACACCTTC. It specifies CASSYPGTLGESGYTF.

The chain has TRBV29-1 and TRBJ1-1; D ambiguous. This CDR3 has 12 residues. CDR1 SQVTM and CDR2 ANQGSEA come from the germline V gene. V was clipped by 7 bases and J by 2 bases, with 11 bases between them. CDR3 sequence (DNA): TGCAGCGCCGCGTCGCAAAACACTGAAGCTTTCTTT. This encodes CSAASQNTEAFF. Variable domain in full (rest from reference TRBV29-1 and TRBJ1-1): SAVISQKPSRDICQRGTSLTIQCQVDSQVTMMFWYRQQPGQSLTLIATANQGSEATYESGFVIDKFPISRPNLTFSTLTVSNMSPEDSSIYLCSAASQNTEAFFGQGTRLTVV.

The V call is TRBV5-1, the J call TRBJ1-4; 10 positions agree with TRBD1. Per the germline V gene, CDR1 is SGHRS and CDR2 is YFSETQ. There are 15 residues in the CDR3. V shed 0 bases and J 5 bases; nucleotides not matched to a gene: 1. CDR3 in DNA: TGCGCCAGCAGCTTGGGGACAGGGGGGAATGAAAAACTGTTTTTT. Translated, it gives CASSLGTGGNEKLFF.

In regard to this clone: This same CDR3 is encoded by further DNA sequences in the sample. The chain combines TRBV5-1 with TRBJ2-1; a weak D match, TRBD2 (5 bases). The CDR3 runs to 16 residues. The germline CDR1 and CDR2 sequences are SGHRS and YFSETQ. Trimming removed 4 bases from V and 0 bases from J, with 14 bases in between. CDR3 DNA: TGCGCCAGCAGCCTTGGCGGGTCTAGCTCCTACAATGAGCAGTTCTTC. Its protein product is CASSLGGSSSYNEQFF.

The rearrangement links TRBV9 to TRBJ2-3, with TRBD2 as a possible D gene (5 bases). This CDR3 is 16 amino acids long. The V end lost 0 bases, the J end lost 0 bases, and 11 bases lay between the germline ends. Germline loops: CDR1 SGDLS, CDR2 YYNGEE. The CDR3 is CASSVGTGYSTDTQYF. For the CDR3, the DNA is TGTGCCAGCAGCGTAGGGACTGGCTATAGCACAGATACGCAGTATTTT.

V usage is TRBV19 and J usage is TRBJ2-5, with 8 bases that match TRBD1. This CDR3 region has 14 residues. Germline V gene sequence: CDR1 LNHDA, CDR2 SQIVND (reference sequence). The V segment lost 6 bases and the J segment 9 bases; nucleotides outside the gene matches: 12. In DNA form, the CDR3 reads TGTGCCAGTAGCACTACAGGGGGTGGAGGGTCCCAGTACTTC. It is translated as CASSTTGGGGSQYF.

This clone was picked up a small number of times. The J gene is TRBJ1-5, the V gene TRBV19; D may be TRBD1 (6 bases). Trimming took off 5 bases at V and 1 base at J, with 18 bases between the two ends. Germline CDR1 and CDR2: LNHDA and SQIVND (reference sequence). This CDR3 spans 17 amino acids. CDR3 sequence: CASSVRAGDGSNQPQHF. The DNA for the CDR3 is TGTGCCAGTAGTGTGCGGGCAGGGGATGGAAGCAATCAGCCCCAGCATTTT.

J is TRBJ1-2 and V is TRBV19; D is uncertain. The CDR3 contains 12 residues. Trimming removed 5 bases at V and 3 bases at J, with 7 bases between. CDR1 is LNHDA, CDR2 SQIVND, per germline (reference sequence). CDR3 amino acids: CASSLSYYGYTF. In DNA, the CDR3 is TGTGCCAGTAGTTTAAGCTACTATGGCTACACCTTC.

The chain recombines TRBV5-1 with TRBJ2-7; 7 bases map to TRBD1. V lost 0 bases, J lost 4 bases, and 7 bases stayed unmatched. The V gene's germline CDR1 is SGHRS and CDR2 YFSETQ. CDR3 length: 15 residues. CDR3 sequence (DNA): TGCGCCAGCAGCTTGGGGGACAGAGCGTTATACGAGCAGTACTTC. Residues: CASSLGDRALYEQYF.

The V gene is TRBV4-3, the J gene TRBJ2-3, with TRBD1 as a possible D gene (5 bases). CDR1 and CDR2 from the germline V gene are LGHNA and YSLEER. Trimming cost V 0 bases and J 2 bases, with 6 bases left between them. This CDR3 spans 14 amino acids. This chain's CDR3 is CASSQETATDTQYF. The CDR3 coding sequence is TGCGCCAGCAGCCAAGAGACAGCCACAGATACGCAGTATTTT.

The CDR3 region has the DNA TGTGCCAGCAGCCAAGTCGAGAGCTCTGGAAACACCATATATTTT. Translation gives CASSQVESSGNTIYF. V is TRBV3-1 (or the pseudogene TRBV3-2) and J is TRBJ1-3; D unclear. The CDR3 consists of 15 residues. Trimming stripped 1 base from V and 0 bases from J, with 7 bases between. From germline, CDR1 is LGHDT and CDR2 YNNKEL (reference sequence).

V usage is TRBV6-5 and J usage is TRBJ2-7, with 9 bases identical to TRBD2. After removal of 4 bases from V and 6 bases from J, the junction contained 10 bases not matched to a gene. This CDR3 contains 15 residues. Germline CDR1 is MNHEY and CDR2 is SVGAGI. The CDR3 region has the DNA TGTGCCAGCAGTTCGCCTTCTTCAGCGGGAGGCGAGCAGTACTTC. Its translation is CASSSPSSAGGEQYF.

This chain links TRBV19 with TRBJ2-7; D gene ambiguous. V lost 1 base and J lost 1, with 8 bases in between. The CDR3 spans 14 residues. Per germline, CDR1 LNHDA and CDR2 SQIVND (reference sequence). The CDR3 spells CASSIVAVSYEQYF. DNA for the CDR3: TGTGCCAGTAGTATAGTGGCCGTTTCCTACGAGCAGTACTTC. Combining the CDR3 with reference TRBV19 and TRBJ2-7 gives the whole variable domain DGGITQSPKYLFRKEGQNVTLSCEQNLNHDAMYWYRQDPGQGLRLIYYSQIVNDFQKGDIAEGYSVSREKKESFPLTVTSAQKNPTAFYLCASSIVAVSYEQYFGPGTRLTVT.

This clone was seen only a few times. Other DNA sequences in the same sample also yield this CDR3. The V and J genes are TRBV5-1 and TRBJ1-4, with TRBD1 as a possible D gene (5 bases). The V end was cut by 0 bases, the J end by 0 bases, with 6 bases between. The germline gives CDR1 SGHRS, CDR2 YFSETQ. The CDR3 has 15 amino acids. The DNA for the CDR3 is TGCGCCAGCAGCTTGGGGACAACAACTAATGAAAAACTGTTTTTT. It specifies CASSLGTTTNEKLFF.

This chain connects TRBV5-1 to TRBJ2-2, with 10 bases matching TRBD2. Germline values: CDR1 SGHRS, CDR2 YFSETQ. With V trimmed by 2 bases and J by 0 bases, 7 bases remained unmatched. The CDR3 extends over 18 amino acids. CDR3 in amino acids: CASSLLAGSSTNTGELFF. The CDR3 DNA follows: TGCGCCAGCAGCTTACTAGCGGGGTCTTCTACGAACACCGGGGAGCTGTTTTTT.

J is TRBJ1-5 and V is TRBV28, with D possibly being TRBD1 (5 bases). The CDR3 is 12 residues long. V shed 5 bases and J shed 12 bases, with 14 bases lying between them. Per germline, CDR1 MDHEN and CDR2 SYDVKM. CDR3 nucleotides: TGTGCCAGCAGTACCACTCAGGGTCTCCAGCATTTT. Its protein is CASSTTQGLQHF. Looking up the rest from reference TRBV28 and TRBJ1-5 gives the full variable domain: DVKVTQSSRYLVKRTGEKVFLECVQDMDHENMFWYRQDPGLGLRLIYFSYDVKMKEKGDIPEGYSVSREKKERFSLILESASTNQTSMYLCASSTTQGLQHFGDGTRLSIL.

The chain uses TRBV3-1 (or the pseudogene TRBV3-2) and TRBJ2-7, with 10 bases aligning to TRBD2. Germline loops: CDR1 LGHDT, CDR2 YNNKEL (reference sequence). This CDR3 contains 13 residues. V was clipped by 4 bases and J by 6 bases; unmatched bases: 3. In DNA form, the CDR3 reads TGTGCCAGCAGCCGAGGACTAGCGGCCGAGCAGTACTTC. Protein sequence: CASSRGLAAEQYF.

The rearrangement uses TRBV5-1 and TRBJ1-1; 8 bases match TRBD1. The CDR3 has 16 amino acids. Germline loops: CDR1 SGHRS, CDR2 YFSETQ. V trimming: 4 bases; J trimming: 0 bases; junction bases outside the gene matches: 8. Written as DNA, the CDR3 is TGCGCCAGCAGCGTCAGACAGGGGATCATGAACACTGAAGCTTTCTTT. Protein product: CASSVRQGIMNTEAFF.

This chain joins TRBV5-1 and TRBJ1-4; no definite D call. CDR1 is SGHRS and CDR2 is YFSETQ in the germline V gene. This CDR3 has 15 amino acids. V was pared by 2 bases and J by 15 bases, with 23 bases between. The CDR3 DNA is TGCGCCAGCAGCTTATTTTCCCGAGTGGGTAGCGGTTTGTTTTTT. The encoded protein is CASSLFSRVGSGLFF.

The chain couples TRBV2 to TRBJ1-1; D unclear. Trimming cost V 3 bases and J 5 bases, with 16 bases left between them. Germline V CDR1 and CDR2: SNHLY, FYNNEI. This CDR3 region has 15 residues. In nucleotides, the CDR3 is TGTGCCAGCAGTGACTCGGGGAAATGGTTAACTGAAGCTTTCTTT. The encoded protein is CASSDSGKWLTEAFF. Variable domain in full (rest from reference TRBV2 and TRBJ1-1): EPEVTQTPSHQVTQMGQEVILRCVPISNHLYFYWYRQILGQKVEFLVSFYNNEISEKSEIFDDQFSVERPDGSNFTLKIRSTKLEDSAMYFCASSDSGKWLTEAFFGQGTRLTVV.

The chain is built from TRBV3-1 (or the pseudogene TRBV3-2) and TRBJ2-3; 7 nucleotides agree with TRBD2. Germline V CDR1 and CDR2: LGHDT, YNNKEL (reference sequence). There are 15 residues in the CDR3. The ends lost 4 bases at V and 0 bases at J; junction bases unmatched: 4. CDR3 loop: CASSPGAGSTDTQYF. CDR3 coding DNA: TGTGCCAGCAGCCCAGGAGCGGGGAGCACAGATACGCAGTATTTT.

The V and J genes are TRBV15 and TRBJ2-2, with D tentatively TRBD2 (5 bases). The ends were cut back, 0 bases at V and 9 bases at J, with 17 bases in the middle. The germline gives CDR1 LNHNV, CDR2 YYDKDF (reference sequence). The CDR3 is 16 residues long. The DNA for the CDR3 is TGTGCCACCAGCAGAGATCGCCGCCGACGGGAAAGGGAGCTGTTTTTT. This gives the protein CATSRDRRRRERELFF.

In regard to this clone: This sample includes further DNA sequences coding for the same CDR3. V is TRBV12-3 or TRBV12-4 and J is TRBJ1-5; D unresolved. Between the trimmed V and J ends, which lost 3 bases and 4 bases, there was a span of 7 bases. This CDR3 has 13 residues. For the CDR3, the DNA is TGTGCCAGCAGTTTGGCGGGAAATCAGCCCCAGCATTTT. This gives the protein CASSLAGNQPQHF.

The chain joins TRBV5-1 to TRBJ2-5, with TRBD2 matching over 11 bases. V lost 4 bases and J lost 3; bases outside the gene matches: 8. Per the germline V gene, CDR1 is SGHRS and CDR2 is YFSETQ. CDR3 length: 16 amino acids. Written as DNA, the CDR3 is TGCGCCAGCAGCCCGCCCCAACTAGCGGGAGAAGAGACCCAGTACTTC. As protein: CASSPPQLAGEETQYF. The variable domain in full, with the rest retrieved from reference TRBV5-1 and TRBJ2-5, is KAGVTQTPRYLIKTRGQQVTLSCSPISGHRSVSWYQQTPGQGLQFLFEYFSETQRNKGNFPGRFSGRQFSNSRSEMNVSTLELGDSALYLCASSPPQLAGEETQYFGPGTRLLVL.

The chain couples TRBV5-8 to TRBJ1-6; D possibly corresponds to TRBD1 (6 bases). This CDR3 has 14 residues. The germline gives CDR1 SGHTS, CDR2 YDEGEE. Trimming shortened V by 7 bases and J by 9 bases, and 17 bases separated the two germline ends. The CDR3 reads CASDRTAGGSPLHF. DNA for the CDR3: TGTGCCAGCGATCGGACAGCTGGGGGTTCACCCCTCCACTTT.